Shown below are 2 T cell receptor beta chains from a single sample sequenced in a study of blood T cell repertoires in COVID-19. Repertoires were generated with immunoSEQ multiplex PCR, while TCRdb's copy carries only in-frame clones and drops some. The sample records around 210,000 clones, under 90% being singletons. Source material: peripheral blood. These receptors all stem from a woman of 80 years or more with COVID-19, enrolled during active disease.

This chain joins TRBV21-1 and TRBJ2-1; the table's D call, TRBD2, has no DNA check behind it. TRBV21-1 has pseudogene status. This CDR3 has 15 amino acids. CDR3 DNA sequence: TGTGCCAGCAGCAAAAGGCTAGCGGGAGAGAATGAGCAGTTCTTC. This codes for CASSKRLAGENEQFF.

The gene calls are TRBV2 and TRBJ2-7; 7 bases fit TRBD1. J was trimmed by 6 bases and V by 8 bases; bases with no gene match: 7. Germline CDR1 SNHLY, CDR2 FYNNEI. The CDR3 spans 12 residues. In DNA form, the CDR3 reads TGTGCCAGCCACCGGGACAGCCCCGAGCAGTACTTC. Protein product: CASHRDSPEQYF.